Listed below are T cell receptor beta chains from one sample, sequenced in a study of cytomegalovirus exposure and HLA in healthy donors. The repertoire was sequenced with immunoSEQ multiplex PCR; TCRdb's copy has only in-frame clones and lacks some. This table holds about 96,000 clones, 60% to 75% found once. The sequencing sample was made of PBMCs. These receptor sequences come from a woman aged 70-85 years in good health and CMV-seropositive. CDR3s include the opening cysteine and the closing phenylalanine or tryptophan. D genes are given only for firm matches. Size tells how often a clone was seen (once, few, many) or the class of an expanded clone, and some rows leave it out.

size,J,D,V,DNA,CDR3
-,TRBJ2-2,-,TRBV5-1,TGCGCCAGCAGCCCCTATGTCACCGGGGAGCTGTTTTTT,CASSPYVTGELFF
-,TRBJ2-6,-,TRBV5-1,TGCGCCAGCAGCGGCGGTAGGATCGGGGCCAACGTCCTGACTTTC,CASSGGRIGANVLTF
-,TRBJ1-4,-,TRBV5-1,TGCGCCAGCAGCTTGGCAGCCGGAGCAACTAATGAAAAACTGTTTTTT,CASSLAAGATNEKLFF
-,TRBJ1-2,-,TRBV29-1,TGCAGCGTTGAAGATGAGCGGTTCGGAGGCTACACCTTC,CSVEDERFGGYTF
-,TRBJ1-2,-,TRBV7-9,TGTGCCAGCAGCCCAGGGGACTATGGCTACACCTTC,CASSPGDYGYTF
-,TRBJ2-1,-,TRBV4-1,TGCGCCAGCAGCCAAGATGCGGCGAGAATCCCCTTCAATGAGCAGTTCTTC,CASSQDAARIPFNEQFF
-,TRBJ2-7,TRBD1,TRBV4-1,TGCGCCAGCAGCCAAGGGGGACAGGGGGCCCACGAGCAGTACTTC,CASSQGGQGAHEQYF
few,TRBJ2-7,-,TRBV5-1,TGCGCCAGCAGCCCCCGGTCTTCTTCGGGCTCCTACGAGCAGTACTTC,CASSPRSSSGSYEQYF
-,TRBJ1-1,-,TRBV19,TGTGCCAGTAGTATTCTGGGTGCAGGCACTGAAGCTTTCTTT,CASSILGAGTEAFF
-,TRBJ2-2,-,TRBV7-3,TGTGCCAGCAGCTTGGTACTGGGGGCCGCCGGGGAGCTGTTTTTT,CASSLVLGAAGELFF
-,TRBJ2-5,TRBD1,TRBV5-1,TGCGCCAGCAGCCAGACAGGGCCGGGGGAGACCCAGTACTTC,CASSQTGPGETQYF
-,TRBJ2-7,-,TRBV11-2,TGCGCCAGCAGCCGATCCTCAGGGATAGGCGACGAGCAGTACTTC,CASSRSSGIGDEQYF
-,TRBJ2-1,-,TRBV7-3,TGTGCCAGCAGCTTAATGGGGGGGGGCCTCAATGAGCAGTTCTTC,CASSLMGGGLNEQFF
-,TRBJ1-4,TRBD1,TRBV4-1,TGCGCCAGCAGCCTGAGGACAGGGGAAGCTAATGAAAAACTGTTTTTT,CASSLRTGEANEKLFF
-,TRBJ2-1,TRBD1,TRBV6-1,TGTGCCAGCGGGGCCCGGGACAGGGGGAGAAATGAGCAGTTCTTC,CASGARDRGRNEQFF
-,TRBJ1-4,-,TRBV4-3,TGCGCCAGCAGCCAATACCTGGGGGCTGGGACTAATGAAAAACTGTTTTTT,CASSQYLGAGTNEKLFF
-,TRBJ2-7,TRBD1,TRBV7-9,TGTTCCAGCAGCTTAGGGCAGGGGGACTACGAGCAGTACTTC,CSSSLGQGDYEQYF